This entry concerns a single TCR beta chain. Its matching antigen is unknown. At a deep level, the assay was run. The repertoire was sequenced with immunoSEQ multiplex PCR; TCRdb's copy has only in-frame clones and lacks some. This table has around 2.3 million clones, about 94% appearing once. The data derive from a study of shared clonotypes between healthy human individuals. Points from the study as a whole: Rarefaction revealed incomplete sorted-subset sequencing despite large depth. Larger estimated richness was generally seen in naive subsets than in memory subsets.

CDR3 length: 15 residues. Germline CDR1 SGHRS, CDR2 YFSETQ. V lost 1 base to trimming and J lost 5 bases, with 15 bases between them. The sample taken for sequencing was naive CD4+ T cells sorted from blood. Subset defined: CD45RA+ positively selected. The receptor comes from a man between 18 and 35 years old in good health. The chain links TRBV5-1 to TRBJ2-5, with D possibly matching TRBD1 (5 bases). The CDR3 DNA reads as TGCGCCAGCAGCTTGACTGGCAGGGTGAGGGAGACCCAGTACTTC. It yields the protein CASSLTGRVRETQYF.